The TCR beta chain under discussion was sequenced for a study of T cells in women clearing cervical HPV infection. Turning to the study itself: Blood came at first lesion visit for cases, post-clearance for controls. General observations from the study: TRBV6-7 relative abundance averaged roughly 0.099% in cases and about 0.17% in controls.

The CDR3 consists of 17 residues. V was trimmed by 0 bases and J by 4 bases, leaving 21 bases between them. CDR1 is DFQATT and CDR2 is SNEGSKA in the germline V gene (reference sequence). Method: immunoSEQ multiplex PCR; TCRdb's copy keeps in-frame clones and lacks some. In all, the sample yields about 40,000 clones. Worth noting for this clone: As yet, its antigen is unknown. The read terminates 3 residues before the CDR3 end, so the remaining end is supplied by the germline J gene.

The clonotype was recovered from a woman aged 18-69 years with a cervical HPV16 infection that either progressed to CIN3+ or cleared (not recorded which). The chain carries TRBV20-1 and TRBJ1-1, with D possibly being TRBD1 (6 bases). Sample: blood buffy coat. CDR3 DNA (partial): TGCAGTGCTAGAGATAATCTTAGGGGGGGGCCCTTCACTGAA. Its translation: CSARDNLRGGPFTE. The whole CDR3 protein is CSARDNLRGGPFTEAFF.